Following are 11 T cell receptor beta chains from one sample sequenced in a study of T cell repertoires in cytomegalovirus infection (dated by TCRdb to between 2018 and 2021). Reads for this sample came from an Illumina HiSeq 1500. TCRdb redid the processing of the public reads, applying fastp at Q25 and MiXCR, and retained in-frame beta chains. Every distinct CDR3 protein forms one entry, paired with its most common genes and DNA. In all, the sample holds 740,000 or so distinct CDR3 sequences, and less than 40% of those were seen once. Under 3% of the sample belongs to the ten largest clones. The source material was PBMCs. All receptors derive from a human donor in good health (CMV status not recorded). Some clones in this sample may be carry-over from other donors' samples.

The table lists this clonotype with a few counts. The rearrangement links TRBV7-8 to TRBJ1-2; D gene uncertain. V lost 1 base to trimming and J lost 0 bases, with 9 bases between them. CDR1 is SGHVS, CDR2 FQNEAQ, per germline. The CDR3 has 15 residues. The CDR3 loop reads CASSLVGGANYGYTF. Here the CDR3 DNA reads TGTGCCAGCAGCTTAGTGGGAGGAGCTAACTATGGCTACACCTTC.

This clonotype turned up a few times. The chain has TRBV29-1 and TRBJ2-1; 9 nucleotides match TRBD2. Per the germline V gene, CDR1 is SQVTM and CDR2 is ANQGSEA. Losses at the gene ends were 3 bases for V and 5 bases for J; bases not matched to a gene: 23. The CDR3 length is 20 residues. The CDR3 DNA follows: TGCAGCGTTGATGGATACAGGGCCCGGAGTAGCGGGAGTGACGACAATGAGCAGTTCTTC. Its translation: CSVDGYRARSSGSDDNEQFF.

CDR3 coding DNA: TGTGCCAGCAGTTTATCCAGGGCCGCAGATACGCAGTATTTT. Its protein is CASSLSRAADTQYF. The chain employs TRBV27 and TRBJ2-3, with D possibly being TRBD1 (5 bases). This CDR3 spans 14 amino acids. Germline V lookup: CDR1 MNHEY, CDR2 SMNVEV (reference sequence). V lost 0 bases to trimming and J lost 4 bases, with 8 bases between them.

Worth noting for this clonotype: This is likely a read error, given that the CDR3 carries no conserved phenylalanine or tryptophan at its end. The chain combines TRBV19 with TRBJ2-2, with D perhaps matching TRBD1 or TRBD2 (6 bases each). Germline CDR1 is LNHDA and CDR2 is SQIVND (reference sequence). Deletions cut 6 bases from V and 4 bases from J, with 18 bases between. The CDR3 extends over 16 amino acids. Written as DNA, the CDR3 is TGTGCCAGTAGCCTGACTGGCAAGGGGGGCACCGGGGAGCTGTTTTTG. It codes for CASSLTGKGGTGELFL.

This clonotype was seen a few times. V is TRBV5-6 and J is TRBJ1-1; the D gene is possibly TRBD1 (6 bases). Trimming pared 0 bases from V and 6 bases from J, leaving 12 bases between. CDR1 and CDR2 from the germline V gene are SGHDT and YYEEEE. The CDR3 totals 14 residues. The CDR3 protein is CASSLGQGLPEAFF. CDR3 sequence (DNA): TGTGCCAGCAGCTTGGGGCAGGGGCTGCCTGAAGCTTTCTTT.

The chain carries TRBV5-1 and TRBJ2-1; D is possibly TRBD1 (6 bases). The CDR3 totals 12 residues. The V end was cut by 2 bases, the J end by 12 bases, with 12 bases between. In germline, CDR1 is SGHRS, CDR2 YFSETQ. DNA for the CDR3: TGCGCCAGCAGCTTACTACAGGGAGCGCAGTTCTTC. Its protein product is CASSLLQGAQFF.

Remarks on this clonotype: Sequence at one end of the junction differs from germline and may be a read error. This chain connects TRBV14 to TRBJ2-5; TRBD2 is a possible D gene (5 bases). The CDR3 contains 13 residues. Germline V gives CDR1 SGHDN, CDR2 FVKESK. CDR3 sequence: CASSQGLAETQYF. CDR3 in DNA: TGTGCCAGCAGTCAAGGCCTAGCAGAGACCCAGTACTTC.

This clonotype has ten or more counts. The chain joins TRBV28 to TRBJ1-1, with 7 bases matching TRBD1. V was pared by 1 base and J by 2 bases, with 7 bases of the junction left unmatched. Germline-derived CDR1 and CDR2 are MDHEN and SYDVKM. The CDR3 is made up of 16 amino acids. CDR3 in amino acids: CASSLSPNRGNTEAFF. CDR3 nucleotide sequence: TGTGCCAGCAGTTTATCACCCAACAGGGGTAACACTGAAGCTTTCTTT.

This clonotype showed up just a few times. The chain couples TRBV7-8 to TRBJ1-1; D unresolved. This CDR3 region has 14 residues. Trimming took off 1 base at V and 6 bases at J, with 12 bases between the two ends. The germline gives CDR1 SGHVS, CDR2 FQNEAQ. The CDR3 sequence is CASSLDTGGAEAFF. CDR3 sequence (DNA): TGTGCCAGCAGCTTAGACACGGGTGGGGCTGAAGCTTTCTTT.

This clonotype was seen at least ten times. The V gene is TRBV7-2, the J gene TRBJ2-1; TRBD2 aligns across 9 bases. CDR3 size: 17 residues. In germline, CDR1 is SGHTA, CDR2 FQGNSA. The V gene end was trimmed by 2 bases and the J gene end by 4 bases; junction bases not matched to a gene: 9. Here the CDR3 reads CASSLLAGGGGYNEQFF. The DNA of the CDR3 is TGTGCCAGCAGCTTACTCGCGGGAGGGGGGGGGTACAATGAGCAGTTCTTC.

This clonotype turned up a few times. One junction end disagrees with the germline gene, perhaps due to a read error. The CDR3 sequence: CASSLGTQPNTEAFF. The CDR3 DNA reads TGTGCCAGCAGTTTAGGGACCCAGCCGAACACTGAAGCTTTCTTT. The chain recombines TRBV7-2 with TRBJ1-1; a possible D gene is TRBD1 (5 bases). The length of the CDR3 is 15 residues. Germline V CDR1 and CDR2: SGHTA, FQGNSA.